The clone carrying this TCR beta chain was observed at least ten times. Its target is unknown. The data were taken from a study of T cells in Graves' hyperthyroidism and ophthalmopathy. Across the study: Peripheral blood samples were taken at initial diagnosis, prior to any treatment.

Uncontrolled infection, other autoimmune disease, pregnancy or lactation barred patients from enrollment. The source material, RNA transcripts, was used to amplify TCR beta CDR3 regions. In the first-round RT-PCR of the TCR CDR3, the HTBI primer set was used. TCRdb processed the multiplex PCR reads anew with MiXCR; each CDR3 protein has one entry. The data show hundreds of thousands of distinct CDR3 sequences, 15% to 19% seen once. Study conclusions and caveats: The blood repertoire included most of the expanded thyroid clonotypes above 0.001.

The CDR3 is 17 residues long. Trimming cost V 2 bases and J 6 bases; bases outside gene matches: 11. The V gene's germline CDR1 is SGHTA and CDR2 FQGTGA. The sequence derives from a woman aged 18-30 years with Graves' hyperthyroidism. The sample taken for sequencing was blood. The genes are TRBV7-3 and TRBJ2-2; 8 bases fit TRBD2. CDR3 sequence reads: CASSLLPNSGKAGELFF. The CDR3, as DNA: TGTGCCAGCAGCTTACTACCCAATAGCGGGAAAGCCGGGGAGCTGTTTTTT. The full variable domain, with the rest looked up from reference TRBV7-3 and TRBJ2-2, is GAGVSQTPSNKVTEKGKYVELRCDPISGHTALYWYRQSLGQGPEFLIYFQGTGAADDSGLPNDRFFAVRPEGSVSTLKIQRTERGDSAVYLCASSLLPNSGKAGELFFGEGSRLTVL.